Sequencing of this TCR beta chain was carried out in a study of T cell responses to AZD1222 COVID-19 vaccine. V lost 4 bases and J 1 base, leaving 26 bases between the germline ends. The V gene's germline CDR1 is SGDLS and CDR2 YYNGEE. The CDR3 is made up of 19 amino acids. The assay was immunoSEQ multiplex PCR, and TCRdb's table has in-frame clones only and misses some. The table shows around 180,000 clones, with around 89% occurring only once. With regard to this clone: Antigen unknown.

General study results and limits: No day 14 peak samples; only post-peak repertoires were characterized. At 160-218 and 743-854, vaccine-associated CD4 TCRs were dominant, and they spanned spike.

Specimen: peripheral blood, collected on day 0 of AZD1222 vaccination. The chain has TRBV9 and TRBJ2-5, with TRBD2 as a possible D gene (5 bases). The TCR sequence derives from an adult in good health. The CDR3, as DNA: TGTGCCAGCAGCTCACCCGATCGGGGAGAATACGACCCCCAAGAGACCCAGTACTTC. This gives the protein CASSSPDRGEYDPQETQYF.